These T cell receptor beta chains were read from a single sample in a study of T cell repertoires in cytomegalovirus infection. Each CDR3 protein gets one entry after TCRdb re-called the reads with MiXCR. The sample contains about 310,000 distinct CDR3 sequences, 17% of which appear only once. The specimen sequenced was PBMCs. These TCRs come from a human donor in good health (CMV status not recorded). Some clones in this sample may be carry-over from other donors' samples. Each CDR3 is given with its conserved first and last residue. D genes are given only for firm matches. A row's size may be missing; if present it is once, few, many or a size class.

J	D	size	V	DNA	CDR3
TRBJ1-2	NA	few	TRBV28	TGTGCCAGCAGCATCTCGGGGGCGTTTGCTGGCTACACCTTC	CASSISGAFAGYTF
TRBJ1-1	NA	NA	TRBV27	TGTGCCAGCAGTTTAGGCGGGGGCTCGGAAGCTTTCTTT	CASSLGGGSEAFF
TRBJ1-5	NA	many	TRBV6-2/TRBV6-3	TGTGCCAGCACCGACCCTCGGGGAGTTAGGAATCACCCCCAGCATTTT	CASTDPRGVRNHPQHF
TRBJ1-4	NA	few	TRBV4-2	TGTGCCAGCAGCCAAGACCGACGTCACGCGGGGGAAAAACTGTTTTTT	CASSQDRRHAGEKLFF
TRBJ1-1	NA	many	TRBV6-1	TGTGCCAGCAGTCCGGGACCGTCCGGGGGAGCTTTCTTT	CASSPGPSGGAFF
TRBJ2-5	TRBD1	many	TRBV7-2	TGTGCCAGCAGCTTAGCGCCAGGACAGGGATATGAGTACTTC	CASSLAPGQGYEYF
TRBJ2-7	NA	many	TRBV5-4	TGTGCCAGCAGCCCCGGGAAAACCTACGAGCAGTACTTC	CASSPGKTYEQYF
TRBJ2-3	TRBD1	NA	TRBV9	TGTGCCAGCAGCGTGAATACAGGGGTAGATGCAGATACGCAGTATTTT	CASSVNTGVDADTQYF
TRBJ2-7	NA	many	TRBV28	TGTGCCAGCAGTTCATGGATTTCAAGCGAGCAGTACTTC	CASSSWISSEQYF
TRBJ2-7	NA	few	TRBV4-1	TGCGCCAGCAGCCAAGATCTTTCGGGGACCGTTGCCTACGAGCAGTACTTC	CASSQDLSGTVAYEQYF
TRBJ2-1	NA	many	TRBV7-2	TGTGCCAGCAGTTGGGACGGCTCAGGGGTCAATGAGCAGTTCTTC	CASSWDGSGVNEQFF
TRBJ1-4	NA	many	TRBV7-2	TGTGCCAGCAGCCGCAGCTTGATCAGCGGGGAAAAACTGTTTTTT	CASSRSLISGEKLFF
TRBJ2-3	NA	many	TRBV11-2	TGTGCCAGCAGCTTCCAGGGGAACACAGATACGCAGTATTTT	CASSFQGNTDTQYF
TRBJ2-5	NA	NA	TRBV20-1	TGCAGTGCTAGCGGGCTTCCTGGATCGTTGGAGACCCAGTACTTC	CSASGLPGSLETQYF
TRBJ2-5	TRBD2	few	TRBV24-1	TGTGCCACCAGTGAAGGCGGACTAGCGGGTGATCAAGAGACCCAGTACTTC	CATSEGGLAGDQETQYF
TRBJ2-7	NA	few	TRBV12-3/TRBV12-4	TGTGCCAGCAGTTCCCGGGACATTCCCTACGAGCAGTACTTC	CASSSRDIPYEQYF
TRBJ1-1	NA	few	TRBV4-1	TGCGCCAGCAGCCAAGATCAGGGATTGGGGACTGAAGCTTTCTTT	CASSQDQGLGTEAFF
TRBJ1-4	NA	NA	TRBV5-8	TGTGCCAGCAGCTTGGGACTACAGGGCGGTGAAAAACTGTTTTTT	CASSLGLQGGEKLFF
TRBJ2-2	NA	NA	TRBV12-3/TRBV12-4	TGTGCCAGCAGTTTAGTTTGGCAGGGGAAAACCGGGGAGCTGTTTTTT	CASSLVWQGKTGELFF
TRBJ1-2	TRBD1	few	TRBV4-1	TGCGCCAGCAGCCACCCGACAGGGGGCGATGGGGGCTACACCTTC	CASSHPTGGDGGYTF
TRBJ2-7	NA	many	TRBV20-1	TGCAGTGCTAGAGATCGAACGATCGAGCAGTACTTC	CSARDRTIEQYF
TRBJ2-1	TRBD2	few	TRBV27	TGTGCCAGCACCCATCGGGGGGGATCTTCCTACAATGAGCAGTTCTTC	CASTHRGGSSYNEQFF
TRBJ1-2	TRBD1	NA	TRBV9	TGTGCCAGCAGCCCGGAACCGGGACAGGGGATCTATGGCTACACCTTC	CASSPEPGQGIYGYTF
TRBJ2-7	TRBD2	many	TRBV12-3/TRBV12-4	TGTGCCAGCAGCCGAGCTAGCGGGGTGTCCTACGAGCAGTACTTC	CASSRASGVSYEQYF
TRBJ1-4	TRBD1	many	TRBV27	TGTGCCAGCAGTCTACGACAGGGACGAACTACTAATGAAAAACTGTTTTTT	CASSLRQGRTTNEKLFF
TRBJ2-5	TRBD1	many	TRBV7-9	TGTGCCAGCAGCCTACCGGGACAGACCGTTCAAGAGACCCAGTACTTC	CASSLPGQTVQETQYF
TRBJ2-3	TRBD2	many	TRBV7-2	TGTGCCAGCAGCCCTAGCGCGGGGGGCCTGGATACGCAGTATTTT	CASSPSAGGLDTQYF
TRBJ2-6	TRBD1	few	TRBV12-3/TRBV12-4	TGTGCCAGCAGTTCCCGGACAGGGGCAGGGGTCAACGTCCTGACTTTC	CASSSRTGAGVNVLTF
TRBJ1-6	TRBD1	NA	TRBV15	TGTGCCACCAGCAGAGATGGGACAGCCAATTCACCCCTCCACTTT	CATSRDGTANSPLHF
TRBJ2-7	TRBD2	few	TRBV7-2	TGTGCCAGCAGCTTAGAGGGGGGACTCGGGGGGGGCGAGCAGTACTTC	CASSLEGGLGGGEQYF
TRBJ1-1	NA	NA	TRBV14	TGTGCCAGCAGCCAACCCGACGGGGGAGCTTTCTTT	CASSQPDGGAFF
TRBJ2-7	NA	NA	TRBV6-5	TGTGCCAGCAGGGGATACAGGCCCCCCTTTCGGCAGTACTTC	CASRGYRPPFRQYF
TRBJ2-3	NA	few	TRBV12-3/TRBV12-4	TGTGCCAGCAGTTCGTCCCGCACAGATACGCAGTATTTT	CASSSSRTDTQYF
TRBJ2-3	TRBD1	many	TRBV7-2	TGTGCCAGCAGCGAGGGGGACAGGATCACAGATACGCAGTATTTT	CASSEGDRITDTQYF
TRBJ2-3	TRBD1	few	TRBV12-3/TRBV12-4	TGTGCCAGCAGTTTTAGGTCGTATCCGGGACAGAGCACAGATACGCAGTATTTT	CASSFRSYPGQSTDTQYF
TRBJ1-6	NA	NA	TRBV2	TGTGCCAGCACTGTAGACGGTCTCTCCTATAATTCACCCCTCCACTTT	CASTVDGLSYNSPLHF
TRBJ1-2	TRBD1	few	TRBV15	TGTGCCACCAGTACAGGGGTTGACGACTATGGCTACACCTTC	CATSTGVDDYGYTF
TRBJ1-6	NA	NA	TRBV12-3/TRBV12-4	TGTGCCAGCAGTTTTCGGGATCCCAATTCACCCCTCCACTTT	CASSFRDPNSPLHF
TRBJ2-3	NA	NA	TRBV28	TGTGCCAGCAGTTTCCCCGGAGTTACAGATACGCAGTATTTT	CASSFPGVTDTQYF
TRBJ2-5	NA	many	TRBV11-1	TGTGCCAGCAGCTTACGGGGGGCACGTATGGAGACCCAGTACTTC	CASSLRGARMETQYF
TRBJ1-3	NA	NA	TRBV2	TGTGCCAGCAGTGAAGCTGCTTCAGGATCCTCTGGAAACACCATATATTTT	CASSEAASGSSGNTIYF
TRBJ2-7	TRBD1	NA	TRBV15	TGTGCCACCAGCAGAGTGGCAGGGGGTCGCGAGCAGTACTTC	CATSRVAGGREQYF
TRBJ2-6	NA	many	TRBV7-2	TGTGCCAGCAGCTTAGCGCCTGGGGCCAACGTCCTGACTTTC	CASSLAPGANVLTF
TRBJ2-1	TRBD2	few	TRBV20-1	TGCAGTGCGGTCGGGGCTAGCGGTAGCTCCTACAATGAGCAGTTCTTC	CSAVGASGSSYNEQFF
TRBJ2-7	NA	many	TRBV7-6	TGTGCCAGCAGCTCGCTACCCAGGGGCGTGTACGAGCAGTACTTC	CASSSLPRGVYEQYF
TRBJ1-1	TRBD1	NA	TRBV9	TGTGCCAGCAGCGCAACCGGACAGGGGGCTTCCTTATTT	CASSATGQGASLF
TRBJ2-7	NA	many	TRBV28	TGTGCCAGCAGCCCCCCAACGCCGGGCGAGCAGTACTTC	CASSPPTPGEQYF
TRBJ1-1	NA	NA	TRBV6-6	TGTGCCAGCAGTTACGGACTAAGACCCTCCGGGGGCATTGAAGCTTTCTTT	CASSYGLRPSGGIEAFF
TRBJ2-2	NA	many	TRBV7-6	TGTGCCAGCAGCTTAGTCCTAGCAGGCGGGGAGCTGTTTTTT	CASSLVLAGGELFF
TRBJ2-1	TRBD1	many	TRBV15	TGTGCCACCAGCAGGGGACAGGTAAATGAGCAGTTCTTC	CATSRGQVNEQFF
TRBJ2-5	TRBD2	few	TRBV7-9	TGTGCCAGCAACCCCGGGACTAGCGGGGGGTACCAAGAGACCCAGTACTTC	CASNPGTSGGYQETQYF
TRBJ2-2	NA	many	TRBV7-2	TGTGCCAGCAGTCGGACCCCCGGAACCGGGGAGCTGTTTTTT	CASSRTPGTGELFF
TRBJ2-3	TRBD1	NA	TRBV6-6	TGTGCCAGCAGTGGCGGACAGGGGAGAACAGATACGCAGTATTTT	CASSGGQGRTDTQYF
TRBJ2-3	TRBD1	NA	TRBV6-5	TGTGCCAGCAGTTACAGATATATTCCGGGGACAGGGGCCACAGATACGCAGTATTTT	CASSYRYIPGTGATDTQYF
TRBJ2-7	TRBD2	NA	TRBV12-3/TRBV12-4	TGTGCCAGCAGTTTTGTGTGGACTAGCGGGGTCTACGAGCAGTACTTC	CASSFVWTSGVYEQYF
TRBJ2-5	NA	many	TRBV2	TGTGCCAGCGGGAACGGGGGCGGTTTACTGACCCAGTACTTC	CASGNGGGLLTQYF